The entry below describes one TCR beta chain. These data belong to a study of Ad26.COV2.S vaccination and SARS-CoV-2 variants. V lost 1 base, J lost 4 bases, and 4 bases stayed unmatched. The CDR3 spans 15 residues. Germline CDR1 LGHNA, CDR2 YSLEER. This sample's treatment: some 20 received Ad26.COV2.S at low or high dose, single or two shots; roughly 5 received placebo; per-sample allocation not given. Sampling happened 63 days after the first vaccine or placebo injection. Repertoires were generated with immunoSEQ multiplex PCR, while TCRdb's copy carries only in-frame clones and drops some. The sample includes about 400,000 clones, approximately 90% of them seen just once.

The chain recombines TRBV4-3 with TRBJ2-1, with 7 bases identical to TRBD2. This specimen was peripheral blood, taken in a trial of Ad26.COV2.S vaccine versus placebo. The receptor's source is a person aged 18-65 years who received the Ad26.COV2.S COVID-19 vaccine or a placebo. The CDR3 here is CASSQAGGKYNEQFF. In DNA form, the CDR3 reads TGCGCCAGCAGCCAAGCCGGGGGGAAATACAATGAGCAGTTCTTC.